The 24 T cell receptor beta chains given below trace back to one sample, sequenced in a study of PD-1 blockade in mismatch repair-deficient tumors. Data came from immunoSEQ multiplex PCR; TCRdb stores just in-frame clones and leaves some out. The repertoire consists of 120,000 or so clones, with 86% occurring once and the leading ten covering approximately 15%. The material was peripheral blood, obtained 44 weeks after starting pembrolizumab. The source is an adult with mismatch repair-deficient cancer.

J is TRBJ1-5 and V is TRBV28; 7 bases map to TRBD1. CDR3 length equals 15 residues. The J segment lost 7 bases and the V segment lost 5 bases, leaving 11 bases of the junction unmatched. Germline-derived CDR1 and CDR2 are MDHEN and SYDVKM. The CDR3 region has the DNA TGTGCCAGCAGTGTCCCGACAGGGTTCAACCAGCCCCAGCATTTT. Protein sequence: CASSVPTGFNQPQHF. Drawing the rest from reference TRBV28 and TRBJ1-5, the complete variable domain is DVKVTQSSRYLVKRTGEKVFLECVQDMDHENMFWYRQDPGLGLRLIYFSYDVKMKEKGDIPEGYSVSREKKERFSLILESASTNQTSMYLCASSVPTGFNQPQHFGDGTRLSIL.

The table lists this clone with a count of one. The gene calls are TRBV9 and TRBJ2-7; a possible D gene is TRBD2 (6 bases). Germline CDR1 and CDR2: SGDLS and YYNGEE. V shed 0 bases and J shed 3 bases, with 13 bases lying between them. The CDR3 totals 15 residues. CDR3 protein: CASSVEASVLYEQYF. In nucleotides, the CDR3 is TGTGCCAGCAGCGTAGAGGCTAGCGTTCTCTACGAGCAGTACTTC.

This chain links TRBV6-5 with TRBJ1-5; a weak D match, TRBD1 (6 bases). The V end was cut by 6 bases, the J end by 7 bases, with 13 bases between. Germline assignment: CDR1 MNHEY and CDR2 SVGAGI. There are 13 residues in the CDR3. The CDR3 coding sequence is TGTGCCAGCAGGGCCAGGGGAAGGCAGCCCCAGCATTTT. It translates to CASRARGRQPQHF.

This clone was counted between two and nine times. The gene calls are TRBV28 and TRBJ1-2; possibly TRBD1 for D (5 bases). There are 13 residues in the CDR3. Trimming pared 5 bases from V and 7 bases from J, leaving 14 bases between. CDR1 MDHEN and CDR2 SYDVKM come from the germline V gene. CDR3: CASSEGTVGGYTF. The CDR3 nucleotides are TGTGCCAGCAGTGAAGGGACTGTAGGTGGCTACACCTTC.

This clone was counted only a few times. J is TRBJ1-2 and V is TRBV29-1, with D unclear. Trimming took off 7 bases at V and 5 bases at J, with 14 bases between the two ends. Per the germline V gene, CDR1 is SQVTM and CDR2 is ANQGSEA. This CDR3 is built from 12 residues. In DNA form, the CDR3 reads TGCAGCGCCGAACACCAGCTGTATGGCTACACCTTC. This codes for CSAEHQLYGYTF.

This clone was seen a single time. This chain connects TRBV19 to TRBJ2-1; weak D call: TRBD1 (6 bases). The V and J ends lost 5 bases and 1 base respectively, with 9 bases between them. The CDR3 sequence is 14 residues long. Germline V CDR1 and CDR2: LNHDA, SQIVND (reference sequence). CDR3 protein: CASSEGGSYNEQFF. The CDR3 nucleotides read TGTGCCAGTAGTGAAGGGGGATCCTACAATGAGCAGTTCTTC. The full variable domain, rest sourced from reference TRBV19 and TRBJ2-1, is DGGITQSPKYLFRKEGQNVTLSCEQNLNHDAMYWYRQDPGQGLRLIYYSQIVNDFQKGDIAEGYSVSREKKESFPLTVTSAQKNPTAFYLCASSEGGSYNEQFFGPGTRLTVL.

The chain has TRBV28 and TRBJ1-2, with TRBD1 as a possible D gene (5 bases). Looked up from germline, CDR1 is MDHEN and CDR2 is SYDVKM. Trimming removed 4 bases from V and 4 bases from J, with 13 bases in between. The CDR3 sequence is 14 residues long. The CDR3 reads CASSSQGIGYGYTF. DNA for the CDR3: TGTGCCAGCAGTTCCCAGGGTATTGGCTATGGCTACACCTTC.

V gene TRBV7-2 combines with J gene TRBJ2-7, with 10 bases aligning to TRBD1. Trimming cost V 3 bases and J 2 bases; bases outside gene matches: 7. Germline lookup yields CDR1 SGHTA and CDR2 FQGNSA. The CDR3 is made up of 16 amino acids. The CDR3 sequence: CASSFGAGQGTYEQYF. CDR3 in DNA: TGTGCCAGCAGCTTTGGGGCGGGACAGGGGACCTACGAGCAGTACTTC. The full variable domain, rest sourced from reference TRBV7-2 and TRBJ2-7, is GAGVSQSPSNKVTEKGKDVELRCDPISGHTALYWYRQSLGQGLEFLIYFQGNSAPDKSGLPSDRFSAERTGGSVSTLTIQRTQQEDSAVYLCASSFGAGQGTYEQYFGPGTRLTVT.

V gene TRBV7-9 combines with J gene TRBJ2-5; TRBD2 aligns across 10 bases. The CDR3 has 16 residues. The V segment lost 5 bases and the J segment 0 bases; nucleotides outside the gene matches: 6. Germline CDR1 reads SEHNR; CDR2 reads FQNEAQ (reference sequence). The CDR3 coding sequence is TGTGCCAGCAGCCCTAGCGGGAGTAGACACCAAGAGACCCAGTACTTC. This codes for CASSPSGSRHQETQYF. The complete variable domain, with remaining parts taken from reference TRBV7-9 and TRBJ2-5, reads DTGVSQNPRHKITKRGQNVTFRCDPISEHNRLYWYRQTLGQGPEFLTYFQNEAQLEKSRLLSDRFSAERPKGSFSTLEIQRTEQGDSAMYLCASSPSGSRHQETQYFGPGTRLLVL.

The V call is TRBV14, the J call TRBJ1-2; 8 nucleotides line up with TRBD1. The CDR3 spans 16 residues. Trimming took 0 bases from V and 6 from J; bases not matched to a gene: 9. CDR1 is SGHDN and CDR2 is FVKESK in the germline V gene. The CDR3 protein is CASSQDSAGGYNGYTF. In DNA form, the CDR3 reads TGTGCCAGCAGCCAAGATTCCGCAGGGGGCTATAATGGCTACACCTTC.

This clone showed up many times. This sequence joins TRBV4-2 and TRBJ2-6; D unclear. Trimming removed 0 bases from V and 0 bases from J, with 6 bases in between. Germline CDR1 LGHNA, CDR2 YNFKEQ. This CDR3 spans 16 amino acids. This chain's CDR3 is CASSQEGSSGANVLTF. The CDR3 nucleotides read TGTGCCAGCAGCCAAGAAGGTAGCTCTGGGGCCAACGTCCTGACTTTC.

CDR3 region: CSVLDTKGSYEQYF. The CDR3 region has the DNA TGCAGCGTTCTTGACACGAAGGGCTCCTACGAGCAGTACTTC. The chain carries TRBV29-1 and TRBJ2-7; D remains unclear. This CDR3 region has 14 residues. With 5 bases removed from V and 0 bases from J, the gap between germline ends came to 14 bases. The germline V gene has CDR1 SQVTM and CDR2 ANQGSEA.

The V gene is TRBV25-1, the J gene TRBJ1-2; possibly TRBD1 for D (5 bases). CDR3 length: 14 residues. V was cut by 1 base and J by 6 bases, with 12 bases left in between. CDR1 MGHDK and CDR2 SYGVNS come from the germline V gene. The chain's CDR3 is CASSESGTHDGYTF. The CDR3 nucleotides are TGTGCCAGCAGTGAATCCGGGACCCATGATGGCTACACCTTC.

This chain joins TRBV9 and TRBJ2-7; D remains ambiguous. Germline V gene data show CDR1 as SGDLS and CDR2 as YYNGEE. The germline V and J ends were trimmed by 0 bases and 2 bases, with 9 bases remaining between them. This CDR3 has 14 amino acids. The CDR3 region is CASSVDGSPYEQYF. CDR3 bases: TGTGCCAGCAGCGTAGACGGCAGTCCCTACGAGCAGTACTTC.

The chain employs TRBV28 and TRBJ2-7; 11 nucleotides agree with TRBD1. The CDR3 is 14 amino acids. Germline CDR1 is MDHEN and CDR2 is SYDVKM. The V and J ends lost 9 bases and 0 bases, in that order; junction bases with no gene match: 4. This CDR3 reads CASRGTGGSYEQYF. The CDR3 DNA reads TGTGCCAGTAGGGGGACAGGGGGCTCCTACGAGCAGTACTTC.

The chain has TRBV27 and TRBJ2-7, with D possibly being TRBD1 (7 bases). Per germline, CDR1 MNHEY and CDR2 SMNVEV (reference sequence). This CDR3 has 11 residues. The V and J ends lost 10 bases and 4 bases respectively, with 11 bases between them. DNA for the CDR3: TGTGCCACCCAGGGGGGATACGAGCAGTACTTC. This gives the protein CATQGGYEQYF.

This clone was seen just once. The rearrangement joins TRBV7-3 to TRBJ2-3, with D uncertain. Germline V lookup: CDR1 SGHTA, CDR2 FQGTGA. The CDR3 contains 13 residues. V gave up 2 bases and J gave up 4 bases, with 7 bases separating them. The chain's CDR3 is CASSLLWADTQYF. CDR3 DNA: TGTGCCAGCAGCTTACTTTGGGCAGATACGCAGTATTTT. Based on the CDR3 plus reference TRBV7-3 and TRBJ2-3, the full variable domain is GAGVSQTPSNKVTEKGKYVELRCDPISGHTALYWYRQSLGQGPEFLIYFQGTGAADDSGLPNDRFFAVRPEGSVSTLKIQRTERGDSAVYLCASSLLWADTQYFGPGTRLTVL.

This clone has only one observation. V gene TRBV6-1 combines with J gene TRBJ2-1; no definite D call. The V end lost 8 bases, the J end lost 8 bases, and 16 bases lay between the germline ends. The CDR3 loop spans 13 amino acids. The germline V gene has CDR1 MNHNS and CDR2 SASEGT. DNA of the CDR3: TGTGCCAGCCTTTTAAGGGTGCTTCATGAGCAGTTCTTC. This encodes CASLLRVLHEQFF.

This CDR3 reads CATHSSGVDYEQYF. The CDR3 DNA follows: TGTGCCACCCATTCTAGCGGCGTCGACTACGAGCAGTACTTC. V usage is TRBV25-1 and J usage is TRBJ2-7; TRBD2 aligns across 7 bases. CDR1 is MGHDK, CDR2 SYGVNS, per germline. J lost 3 bases, V lost 10 bases, and 12 bases had no gene match. This CDR3 region has 14 residues.

This chain connects TRBV7-2 to TRBJ2-3; D gene uncertain. In germline, CDR1 is SGHTA, CDR2 FQGNSA. This CDR3 region has 16 residues. Trimming took 4 bases from V and 2 from J, leaving 16 bases between them. CDR3 sequence: CASSSRLGTTTDTQYF. The CDR3 DNA reads TGTGCCAGCAGCTCCCGTTTGGGCACCACCACAGATACGCAGTATTTT. The complete variable domain, with remaining parts taken from reference TRBV7-2 and TRBJ2-3, reads GAGVSQSPSNKVTEKGKDVELRCDPISGHTALYWYRQSLGQGLEFLIYFQGNSAPDKSGLPSDRFSAERTGGSVSTLTIQRTQQEDSAVYLCASSSRLGTTTDTQYFGPGTRLTVL.

The chain recombines TRBV27 with TRBJ2-1, with D uncertain. Between the trimmed V and J ends, which lost 1 base and 0 bases, there was a span of 10 bases. The V gene's germline CDR1 is MNHEY and CDR2 SMNVEV (reference sequence). CDR3 size: 16 residues. The CDR3 DNA sequence: TGTGCCAGCAGTTTATGGGCAGGAAGCTCCTACAATGAGCAGTTCTTC. It translates to CASSLWAGSSYNEQFF.

This chain connects TRBV11-2 to TRBJ2-5; tentatively, D is TRBD1 or TRBD2 (6 bases each). Per the germline V gene, CDR1 is SGHAT and CDR2 is FQNNGV. Between the trimmed V and J ends, which lost 5 bases and 5 bases, there was a span of 12 bases. This CDR3 has 13 amino acids. CDR3 residues: CASSGGGRETQYF. For the CDR3, the DNA is TGTGCCAGCAGCGGAGGGGGTCGGGAGACCCAGTACTTC.

The chain has TRBV10-3 and TRBJ2-2; TRBD2 matches 10 bases. Germline loops: CDR1 ENHRY, CDR2 SYGVKD. This CDR3 has 16 amino acids. V gave up 10 bases and J gave up 0 bases; unmatched junction bases: 8. CDR3 protein: CATMTSGLSNTGELFF. The DNA for the CDR3 is TGTGCCACCATGACTAGCGGGTTATCGAACACCGGGGAGCTGTTTTTT.

About this clone itself: The junction differs from germline at one of its ends, possibly a read error. CDR3 sequence (DNA): TGTGCCAGCAGCTTAAACCCCTTT. This sequence encodes CASSLNPF. The chain uses TRBV7-9 and TRBJ1-3; D not certain. Germline CDR1 is SEHNR and CDR2 is FQNEAQ (reference sequence). CDR3 length equals 8 residues.